The 30 T cell receptor beta chains below all came from one sample that was sequenced in a study of regulatory T cells. These TCRs' antigens remain unknown. Study-wide results and caveats: In CD3G-deficient patients, conventional CD4+ T cells were enriched for hydrophobic CDR3 residues at positions 6 and 7.

The PCR used 52 TRBV and 13 TRBJ primers. Method: immunoSEQ multiplex PCR; TCRdb's copy keeps in-frame clones and lacks some. Found here are roughly 23,000 clones, about 88% of them singletons; the top ten hold about 1.3%. The sequencing input was conventional CD4+ T cells sorted from blood. The source is a child aged 10 to 17 with CD3G deficiency.

This clone was seen just once. The J gene is TRBJ2-1, the V gene TRBV7-9; D may match TRBD1 or TRBD2 (5 bases each). Germline CDR1 and CDR2: SEHNR and FQNEAQ (reference sequence). There are 15 residues in the CDR3. The V gene lost 1 base and the J gene lost 6 bases, with 13 bases spanning the gap. The CDR3 DNA follows: TGTGCCAGCAGCTTAGGTAGGGGAGTTGGCAATGAGCAGTTCTTC. Protein sequence: CASSLGRGVGNEQFF. The full variable domain, completed using reference TRBV7-9 and TRBJ2-1, is DTGVSQNPRHKITKRGQNVTFRCDPISEHNRLYWYRQTLGQGPEFLTYFQNEAQLEKSRLLSDRFSAERPKGSFSTLEIQRTEQGDSAMYLCASSLGRGVGNEQFFGPGTRLTVL.

The chain recombines TRBV28 with TRBJ2-7; TRBD1 matches at 9 bases. The CDR3 runs to 14 residues. The V segment lost 6 bases and the J segment 0 bases; nucleotides outside the gene matches: 3. The germline CDR1 and CDR2 sequences are MDHEN and SYDVKM. For the CDR3, the DNA is TGTGCCAGCAGGGGACAGGGAGGCTCCTACGAGCAGTACTTC. Amino acid sequence: CASRGQGGSYEQYF.

The gene calls are TRBV28 and TRBJ2-7; TRBD1 is a possible D gene (5 bases). The V gene's germline CDR1 is MDHEN and CDR2 SYDVKM. The CDR3 has 17 amino acids. The germline V and J ends were trimmed by 5 bases and 0 bases, with 20 bases remaining between them. The CDR3 spells CASSQTPLGASSYEQYF. CDR3 in DNA: TGTGCCAGCAGTCAAACCCCTTTAGGGGCCTCCTCCTACGAGCAGTACTTC.

For this clone: The sample holds other DNA sequences that translate to the same CDR3. The genes are TRBV19 and TRBJ2-1; D is ambiguous. This CDR3 contains 13 residues. Germline CDR1 LNHDA, CDR2 SQIVND (reference sequence). V lost 1 base to trimming and J lost 9 bases, with 10 bases between them. The CDR3 protein is CASSIGGSGEQFF. CDR3 sequence (DNA): TGTGCCAGTAGTATAGGAGGTAGTGGTGAGCAGTTCTTC.

The chain recombines TRBV5-1 with TRBJ2-2; D is unresolved. Germline V CDR1 and CDR2: SGHRS, YFSETQ. Trimming took off 0 bases at V and 6 bases at J, with 15 bases between the two ends. This CDR3 contains 16 residues. The chain's CDR3 is CASSLEYLQRPGELFF. The CDR3 DNA reads TGCGCCAGCAGCTTGGAGTACCTCCAGAGGCCCGGGGAGCTGTTTTTT. Full variable domain (rest looked up from reference TRBV5-1 and TRBJ2-2): KAGVTQTPRYLIKTRGQQVTLSCSPISGHRSVSWYQQTPGQGLQFLFEYFSETQRNKGNFPGRFSGRQFSNSRSEMNVSTLELGDSALYLCASSLEYLQRPGELFFGEGSRLTVL.

CDR3 protein: CASSLGTGGEGYTF. The DNA of the CDR3 is TGTGCCAGCAGTTTGGGCACAGGGGGAGAGGGCTACACCTTC. The rearrangement uses TRBV28 and TRBJ1-2, with 8 bases that match TRBD1. Germline V gives CDR1 MDHEN, CDR2 SYDVKM. The trim removed 3 bases at V and 8 bases at J, leaving 8 bases unmatched. CDR3 length: 14 amino acids.

The chain carries TRBV28 and TRBJ1-2; 9 nucleotides agree with TRBD1. V trimming: 4 bases; J trimming: 4 bases; junction bases outside the gene matches: 10. Germline assignment: CDR1 MDHEN and CDR2 SYDVKM. The CDR3 sequence is 16 residues long. CDR3 residues: CASSSYVDRGLYGYTF. The CDR3 nucleotides read TGTGCCAGCAGTTCATATGTGGACAGGGGCCTCTATGGCTACACCTTC.

The chain is built from TRBV10-3 and TRBJ2-7, with TRBD2 matching 8 bases. CDR3 length: 14 amino acids. The V segment lost 5 bases and the J segment 6 bases; nucleotides outside the gene matches: 9. The germline V gene has CDR1 ENHRY and CDR2 SYGVKD. CDR3 sequence reads: CAISSRGLVGEQYF. CDR3 DNA sequence: TGTGCCATCAGTTCCAGGGGACTAGTTGGCGAGCAGTACTTC.

This chain links TRBV28 with TRBJ1-1, with 8 bases identical to TRBD1. CDR1 is MDHEN and CDR2 is SYDVKM in the germline V gene. There are 13 residues in the CDR3. V was pared by 3 bases and J by 5 bases, with 2 bases of the junction left unmatched. CDR3 sequence: CASSLGDRTEAFF. DNA of the CDR3: TGTGCCAGCAGTTTGGGGGACAGGACTGAAGCTTTCTTT.

The chain is built from TRBV7-8 and TRBJ1-1; TRBD1 aligns across 7 bases. CDR3 size: 14 residues. The germline gives CDR1 SGHVS, CDR2 FQNEAQ. Trimming cost V 5 bases and J 4 bases; bases outside gene matches: 7. For the CDR3, the DNA is TGTGCCAGCAGCACCGGGACAGCCAGCACTGAAGCTTTCTTT. It encodes CASSTGTASTEAFF.

This chain connects TRBV28 to TRBJ2-5, with D possibly matching TRBD2 (6 bases). The CDR3 covers 14 residues. The ends were cut back, 4 bases at V and 5 bases at J, with 14 bases in the middle. Looked up from germline, CDR1 is MDHEN and CDR2 is SYDVKM. For the CDR3, the DNA is TGTGCCAGCAGTTCCAGACTAGAGGGGGAGACCCAGTACTTC. This codes for CASSSRLEGETQYF.

V gene TRBV19 combines with J gene TRBJ2-6; D is unresolved. Germline V CDR1 and CDR2: LNHDA, SQIVND (reference sequence). The CDR3 length is 15 residues. V lost 9 bases to trimming and J lost 4 bases, with 16 bases between them. For the CDR3, the DNA is TGTGCCAGCACGGACCGAAGTTCGGGGGCCAACGTCCTGACTTTC. Its protein is CASTDRSSGANVLTF.

V gene TRBV6-1 combines with J gene TRBJ2-7; D is ambiguous. The V and J ends lost 7 bases and 5 bases respectively, with 15 bases between them. CDR1 and CDR2 (germline): MNHNS, SASEGT. This CDR3 contains 13 residues. CDR3 region: CASNGWLGDEQYF. The CDR3 nucleotides are TGTGCCAGCAACGGCTGGTTGGGCGACGAGCAGTACTTC.

The J gene is TRBJ2-7, the V gene TRBV28; 7 bases match TRBD2. The germline gives CDR1 MDHEN, CDR2 SYDVKM. J gave up 4 bases and V 5 bases, and 11 bases lay outside the gene matches. CDR3 length: 15 amino acids. CDR3 region: CASSTGKRGGYEQYF. The CDR3 coding sequence is TGTGCCAGCAGTACGGGCAAGCGGGGAGGGTACGAGCAGTACTTC.

The chain has TRBV6-1 and TRBJ2-7, with a weak D call TRBD1 (5 bases). Trimming cost V 5 bases and J 2 bases, with 7 bases left between them. This CDR3 region has 12 residues. Germline CDR1 MNHNS, CDR2 SASEGT. CDR3: CASSLQAYEQYF. As DNA, the CDR3 is TGTGCCAGCAGTTTACAGGCCTACGAGCAGTACTTC.

The gene calls are TRBV7-9 and TRBJ2-7; 9 bases match TRBD1. Germline-derived CDR1 and CDR2 are SEHNR and FQNEAQ (reference sequence). Losses at the gene ends were 5 bases for V and 5 bases for J; bases not matched to a gene: 10. This CDR3 spans 15 amino acids. CDR3 protein: CASSPGQGGRDEQYF. CDR3 coding DNA: TGTGCCAGCAGCCCGGGACAGGGCGGGAGAGACGAGCAGTACTTC.

A note on this clone: At one of its ends the junction is not consistent with the germline gene, which may arise from a read error. The chain carries TRBV6-1 and TRBJ2-7; 7 bases agree with TRBD2. The CDR3 has 14 amino acids. Germline assignment: CDR1 MNHNS and CDR2 SASEGT. The CDR3 loop reads CASSGQGGAYERYF. The CDR3 nucleotides read TGTGCCAGCAGTGGCCAGGGAGGGGCCTACGAGCGGTACTTC.

CDR3 DNA: TGTGCCAGCAGTTCTGACAGGAGGTTTGAAAAAGCTTTCTTT. It encodes CASSSDRRFEKAFF. The chain recombines TRBV6-1 with TRBJ1-1, with D possibly TRBD1 on 6 matching bases. Germline CDR1 and CDR2: MNHNS and SASEGT. Trimming removed 5 bases from V and 9 bases from J, with 19 bases in between. The CDR3 spans 14 residues.

The count of this clone is one. This chain joins TRBV25-1 and TRBJ2-1; D gene ambiguous. Germline values: CDR1 MGHDK, CDR2 SYGVNS. This CDR3 is 11 amino acids long. The V end lost 3 bases, the J end lost 5 bases, and 2 bases lay between the germline ends. The CDR3 here is CASSENNEQFF. The CDR3 bases are TGTGCCAGCAGTGAGAACAATGAGCAGTTCTTC.

The chain has TRBV19 and TRBJ1-2; 7 nucleotides align to TRBD1. V lost 8 bases and J lost 6; bases outside the gene matches: 9. There are 13 residues in the CDR3. The germline V gene encodes CDR1 LNHDA and CDR2 SQIVND (reference sequence). The CDR3 here is CASRDSPSDGYTF. CDR3 in DNA: TGTGCCAGTCGGGACAGCCCGTCGGATGGCTACACCTTC.

This clone was observed once. The chain links TRBV19 to TRBJ2-1, with D uncertain. Trimming removed 1 base from V and 0 bases from J, with 7 bases in between. Germline CDR1 LNHDA, CDR2 SQIVND (reference sequence). This CDR3 has 15 amino acids. CDR3 loop: CASSIVWSSYNEQFF. CDR3 sequence (DNA): TGTGCCAGTAGTATAGTTTGGAGCTCCTACAATGAGCAGTTCTTC.

The chain is built from TRBV28 and TRBJ2-1; D remains ambiguous. Germline lookup yields CDR1 MDHEN and CDR2 SYDVKM. This CDR3 comprises 12 residues. The V and J ends lost 2 bases and 6 bases respectively, with 5 bases between them. CDR3 loop: CASSLRPNEQFF. In DNA, the CDR3 is TGTGCCAGCAGTTTACGGCCCAATGAGCAGTTCTTC.

The chain is built from TRBV5-1 and TRBJ2-3; D unresolved. The CDR3 covers 15 residues. Germline V gives CDR1 SGHRS, CDR2 YFSETQ. Deletions cut 0 bases from V and 2 bases from J, with 10 bases between. The CDR3 region has the DNA TGCGCCAGCAGCTTGGCCGGTTGGGCCACAGATACGCAGTATTTT. Amino acid sequence: CASSLAGWATDTQYF. Together with reference TRBV5-1 and TRBJ2-3, the CDR3 gives the full variable domain: KAGVTQTPRYLIKTRGQQVTLSCSPISGHRSVSWYQQTPGQGLQFLFEYFSETQRNKGNFPGRFSGRQFSNSRSEMNVSTLELGDSALYLCASSLAGWATDTQYFGPGTRLTVL.

This clone was seen only once. V is TRBV6-6 and J is TRBJ1-1; 7 bases map to TRBD1. CDR3 length: 13 amino acids. CDR1 MNHNY and CDR2 SVGAGI come from the germline V gene (reference sequence). Trimming cost V 1 base and J 7 bases; bases outside gene matches: 3. CDR3 coding DNA: TGTGCCAGCAGTTACTACCGGGACAGTGAAGCTTTCTTT. Its protein product is CASSYYRDSEAFF.

V and J are TRBV19 and TRBJ2-1, with D tentatively TRBD2 (6 bases). The V and J ends lost 6 bases and 6 bases respectively, with 12 bases between them. The CDR3 sequence is 13 residues long. Per the germline V gene, CDR1 is LNHDA and CDR2 is SQIVND (reference sequence). CDR3 sequence reads: CASSGRTTNEQFF. In nucleotides, the CDR3 is TGTGCCAGTAGCGGGAGAACGACCAATGAGCAGTTCTTC.

The V and J genes are TRBV5-1 and TRBJ2-2; D gene unclear. V was trimmed by 2 bases and J by 4 bases, leaving 15 bases between them. Germline V gene sequence: CDR1 SGHRS, CDR2 YFSETQ. The CDR3 is made up of 16 amino acids. Written as DNA, the CDR3 is TGCGCCAGCAGCTTCGGCGGAGCCTCGGGCACCGGGGAGCTGTTTTTT. Translating it yields CASSFGGASGTGELFF.

The chain employs TRBV5-1 and TRBJ2-1; 7 bases match TRBD2. V lost 3 bases and J lost 4; bases outside the gene matches: 4. The germline gives CDR1 SGHRS, CDR2 YFSETQ. There are 14 residues in the CDR3. The CDR3 region is CASSSGGGYNEQFF. The CDR3 nucleotides read TGCGCCAGCAGCTCGGGCGGGGGTTACAATGAGCAGTTCTTC.

V usage is TRBV11-1 and J usage is TRBJ2-1; D unresolved. CDR3 size: 13 residues. Germline V CDR1 and CDR2: SGHAT, FQDESV (reference sequence). Trimming shortened V by 5 bases and J by 7 bases, and 12 bases separated the two germline ends. CDR3: CASSLTVGNEQFF. The CDR3 nucleotides are TGTGCCAGCAGCCTGACCGTGGGGAATGAGCAGTTCTTC.

The chain joins TRBV18 to TRBJ2-3; 9 positions agree with TRBD2. The CDR3 consists of 15 residues. The germline V gene encodes CDR1 KGHSH and CDR2 LQKENI. V lost 4 bases, J lost 2 bases, and 4 bases stayed unmatched. CDR3 bases: TGTGCCAGCTCACACGGACTAGCGATCACAGATACGCAGTATTTT. Translating gives CASSHGLAITDTQYF. The full variable domain, its missing parts supplied by reference TRBV18 and TRBJ2-3, is NAGVMQNPRHLVRRRGQEARLRCSPMKGHSHVYWYRQLPEEGLKFMVYLQKENIIDESGMPKERFSAEFPKEGPSILRIQQVVRGDSAAYFCASSHGLAITDTQYFGPGTRLTVL.

The rearrangement joins TRBV23-1 to TRBJ1-1; D gene uncertain. TRBV23-1 belongs to the ORF category, with a function that is uncertain. This CDR3 region has 17 residues. Trimming shortened V by 5 bases and J by 0 bases, and 19 bases separated the two germline ends. CDR3 DNA: TGCGCCAGCAGTTCTTGGGATCGAAGGTCCATGAACACTGAAGCTTTCTTT. This sequence encodes CASSSWDRRSMNTEAFF.